This entry is about one TCR beta chain. The antigen remains unidentified. A minimum of 5 micrograms of total RNA was extracted per sample. A second PCR, run for roughly 6 to 11 cycles, used a sample-barcoded 5' primer plus a J-beta primer mix. Unique molecular identifiers of 12 random nucleotides labeled each cDNA. TCRdb ran MiXCR on the 5' RACE reads and lists one entry per CDR3 protein. The sample holds about a million distinct CDR3 sequences, roughly 50% seen once. This entry is derived from a study of blood T cells in healthy people across ages. Study background: The template switching approach captured approximately one barcoded beta molecule for every two T cells. Study conclusions and caveats: Both naive CD4+ cell counts and diversity were greater in long-lived donors than in aged donors.

Per the germline V gene, CDR1 is MNHEY and CDR2 is SVGAGI. V lost 4 bases, J lost 4 bases, and 13 bases lay in between. The CDR3 spans 14 residues. The clonotype was recovered from a man aged 25 to 45 in good health. The chain joins TRBV6-5 to TRBJ1-2, with D unclear. Material for sequencing was blood. CDR3 residues: CASSSLDLTYGYTF. CDR3 coding DNA: TGTGCCAGCAGTTCCTTAGACTTGACCTATGGCTACACCTTC.